The TCR beta chain under discussion was sequenced for a study of intratumoral heterogeneity in liver cancer. With respect to the entire study: Across the full approximately 13-patient cohort, most patients were male and the median age was around 65 years. RNA-seq, DNA sequencing, TCR-seq and SNP array data from multiple regions of hepatocellular carcinoma specimens were combined in the study to investigate intratumor heterogeneity. The full cohort included 71 multiregional samples from 14 HCC patients, consisting of roughly 50 tumoral regions and about 20 adjacent nontumoral regions.

Note on this clone: Its antigen is currently not known. There are no base qualities to consult, and no much larger clone falls within one base.

The germline V gene gives CDR1 as MRHNA and CDR2 as SNTAGT. The CDR3, cysteine through phenylalanine, is 15 amino acids long. The only DNA kept is the CDR3, 45 bases in frame from the first base. V trim: 7 bases; J trim: 1 base; unmatched bases: 9. The immunoSEQ assay was used to sequence TCR beta chain CDR3 regions from genomic DNA. Primers annealing to V and J segments amplified rearranged VDJ segments. Under the source paper's analysis protocol: Clonality and richness metrics were computed with the ImmunoSeq Analyzer software. Fisher's exact test, supplemented by a beta-binomial method for added stringency, was applied to identify differentially abundant clones between regions. Not all clones reach the TCRdb copy of this immuneACCESS table, which keeps in-frame sequences only. Checked studies attribute under half of the gap to unresolved V genes and leave the rest unexplained. The V and J calls and clone size were taken over from that table, and D and trimming were inferred from the DNA. In all, the sample holds around 5,400 clones, and 68% of those were seen once. Roughly 22% of the sample belongs to the ten largest clones.

Every patient had early-stage hepatocellular carcinoma and went to surgical resection without receiving any prior therapy. The sampled areas showed no macroscopic signs of necrosis or hemorrhage. Multiple regions from a couple of patients were subjected to TCR sequencing (ImmunoSeq). Frozen resection tissue samples were collected at least 1 cm apart from each other. Samples labelled N came from nontumoral liver tissue adjacent to the tumor. The DNeasy blood and tissue kit was used to extract genomic DNA from bulk tissue. On the study overall, not on this receptor specifically: A relatively low patient number and under-sampled tumor-infiltrating lymphocyte representation were acknowledged by the authors as limitations.

This receptor was obtained from a man between 70 and 80 years old with hepatocellular carcinoma. Sequenced here: tumor-adjacent normal tissue, sampled before any cancer treatment. The chain is made from TRBV6-4 and TRBJ1-2; 7 middle bases align to TRBD1. The sequenced DNA is TGTGCCAGCACCTCGGGGAGACAGGGTAACTATGGCTACACCTTC. It translates as CASTSGRQGNYGYTF.